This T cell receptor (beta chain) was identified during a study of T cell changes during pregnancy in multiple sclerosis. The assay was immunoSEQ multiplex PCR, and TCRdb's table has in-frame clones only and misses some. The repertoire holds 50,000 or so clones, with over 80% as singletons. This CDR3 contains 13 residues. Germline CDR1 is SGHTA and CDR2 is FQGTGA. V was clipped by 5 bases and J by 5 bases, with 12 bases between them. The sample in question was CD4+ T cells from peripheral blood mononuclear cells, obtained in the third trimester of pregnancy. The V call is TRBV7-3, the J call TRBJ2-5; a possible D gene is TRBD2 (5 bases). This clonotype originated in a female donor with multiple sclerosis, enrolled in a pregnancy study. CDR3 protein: CASSKGVGETQYF. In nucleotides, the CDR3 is TGTGCCAGCAGCAAGGGAGTAGGGGAGACCCAGTACTTC.